This TCR beta chain was found in a study of siplizumab effects on memory and regulatory T cells. Points from the study as a whole: Memory cells seemed less diverse than naive T cells, which also seemed major contributors to the alloresponse. Fewer alloreactive sequences mapped to unstimulated CD4+ memory cells under siplizumab.

The germline V gene encodes CDR1 MDHEN and CDR2 SYDVKM. The length of the CDR3 is 14 residues. Trimming removed 6 bases from V and 7 bases from J; junction bases left unmatched: 8. Method: immunoSEQ multiplex PCR; TCRdb's copy keeps in-frame clones and lacks some. The data contain over 80,000 clones, just under 95% of them seen just once; the ten biggest clones take up about 1.2%. This clone came up once. Its antigen is not identified. Other DNA sequences in this specimen translate into the identical CDR3. The clonotype was recovered from a human donor in good health. The chain couples TRBV28 to TRBJ1-2, with 10 bases matching TRBD1. Sequenced sample: non-Treg CD4+ T cells sorted from blood. CDR3 in DNA: TGTGCCAGCAGCCCGGGACAGGGGACTCGTGGCTACACCTTC. It is translated as CASSPGQGTRGYTF.